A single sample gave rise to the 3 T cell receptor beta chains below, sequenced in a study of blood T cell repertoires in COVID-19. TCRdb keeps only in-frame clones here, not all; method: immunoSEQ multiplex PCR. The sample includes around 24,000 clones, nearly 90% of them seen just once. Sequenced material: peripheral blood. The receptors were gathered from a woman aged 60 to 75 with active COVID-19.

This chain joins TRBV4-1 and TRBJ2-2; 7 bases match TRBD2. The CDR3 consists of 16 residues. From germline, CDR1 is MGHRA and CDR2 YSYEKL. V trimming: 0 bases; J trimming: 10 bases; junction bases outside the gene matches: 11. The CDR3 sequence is CASSQDQAGSGTELFF. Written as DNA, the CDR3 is TGCGCCAGCAGCCAAGATCAGGCAGGGAGCGGGACGGAGCTGTTTTTT.

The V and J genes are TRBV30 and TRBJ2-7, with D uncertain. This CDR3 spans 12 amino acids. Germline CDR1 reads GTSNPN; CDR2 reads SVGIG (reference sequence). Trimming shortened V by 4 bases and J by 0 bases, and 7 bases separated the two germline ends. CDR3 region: CAWNAASYEQYF. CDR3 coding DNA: TGTGCCTGGAATGCGGCCTCCTACGAGCAGTACTTC.

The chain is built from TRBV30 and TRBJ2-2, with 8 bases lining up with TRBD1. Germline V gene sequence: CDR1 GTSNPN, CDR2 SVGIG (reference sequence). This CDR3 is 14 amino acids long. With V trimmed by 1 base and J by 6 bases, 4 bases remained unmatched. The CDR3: CAWSADRVAGELFF. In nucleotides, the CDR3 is TGTGCCTGGAGTGCGGACAGGGTCGCCGGGGAGCTGTTTTTT.